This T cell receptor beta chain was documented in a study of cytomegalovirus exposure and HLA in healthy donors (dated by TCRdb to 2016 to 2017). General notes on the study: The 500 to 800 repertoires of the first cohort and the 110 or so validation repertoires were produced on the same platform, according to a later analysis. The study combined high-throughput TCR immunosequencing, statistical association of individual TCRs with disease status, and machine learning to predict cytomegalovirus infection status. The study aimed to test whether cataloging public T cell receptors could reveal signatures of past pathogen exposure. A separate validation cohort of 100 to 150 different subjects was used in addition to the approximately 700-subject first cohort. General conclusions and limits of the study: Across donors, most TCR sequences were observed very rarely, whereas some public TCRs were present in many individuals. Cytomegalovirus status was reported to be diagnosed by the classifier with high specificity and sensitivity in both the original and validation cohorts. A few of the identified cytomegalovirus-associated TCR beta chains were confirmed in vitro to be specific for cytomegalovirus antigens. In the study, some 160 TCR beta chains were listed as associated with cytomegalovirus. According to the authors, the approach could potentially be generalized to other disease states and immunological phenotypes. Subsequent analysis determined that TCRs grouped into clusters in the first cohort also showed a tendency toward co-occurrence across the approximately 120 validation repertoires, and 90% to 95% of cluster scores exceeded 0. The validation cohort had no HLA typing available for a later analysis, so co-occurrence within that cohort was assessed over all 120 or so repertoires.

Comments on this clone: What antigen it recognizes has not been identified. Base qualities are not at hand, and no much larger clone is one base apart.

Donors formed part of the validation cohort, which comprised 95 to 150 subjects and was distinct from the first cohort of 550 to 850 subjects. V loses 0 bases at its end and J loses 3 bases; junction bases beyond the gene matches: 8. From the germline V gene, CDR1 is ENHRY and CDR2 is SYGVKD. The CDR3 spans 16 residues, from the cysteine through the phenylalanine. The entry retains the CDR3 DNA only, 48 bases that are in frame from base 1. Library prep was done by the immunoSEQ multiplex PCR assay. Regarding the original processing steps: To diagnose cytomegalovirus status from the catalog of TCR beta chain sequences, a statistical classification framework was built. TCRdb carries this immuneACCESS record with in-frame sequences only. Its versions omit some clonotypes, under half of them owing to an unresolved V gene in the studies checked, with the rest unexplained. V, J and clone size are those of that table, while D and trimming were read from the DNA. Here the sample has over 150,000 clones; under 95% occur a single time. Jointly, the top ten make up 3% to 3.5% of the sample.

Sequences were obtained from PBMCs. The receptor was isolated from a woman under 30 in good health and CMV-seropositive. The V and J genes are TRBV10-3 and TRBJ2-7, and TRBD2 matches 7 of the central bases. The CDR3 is CAISESGLAADYEQYF. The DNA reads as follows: TGTGCCATCAGTGAGTCTGGCCTAGCGGCCGACTACGAGCAGTACTTC.